These 28 T cell receptor beta chains came from one sample sequenced in a study of control samples from healthy donors and cancer patients. Profiling relied on immunoSEQ multiplex PCR, and the TCRdb table lists in-frame clones only, not all of them. The sample has 130,000 to 150,000 clones; about nine tenths are singletons. The sample was blood. The receptor source for this set is a man aged 30-40 years in good health.

The V gene is TRBV11-3, the J gene TRBJ2-5, with no clear D. V shed 1 base and J shed 3 bases, with 6 bases lying between them. CDR1 is SGHNT and CDR2 is YENEEA in the germline V gene. This CDR3 has 13 residues. The CDR3 sequence: CASSLVIEETQYF. The DNA of the CDR3 is TGTGCCAGCAGCTTAGTGATAGAAGAGACCCAGTACTTC. The full variable domain, in which reference TRBV11-3 and TRBJ2-5 provide the parts outside the CDR3, is EAGVVQSPRYKIIEKKQPVAFWCNPISGHNTLYWYLQNLGQGPELLIRYENEEAVDDSQLPKDRFSAERLKGVDSTLKIQPAELGDSAVYLCASSLVIEETQYFGPGTRLLVL.

The V call is TRBV6-5, the J call TRBJ1-1; the D is unclear. Looked up from germline, CDR1 is MNHEY and CDR2 is SVGAGI. Trimming took off 0 bases at V and 8 bases at J, with 13 bases between the two ends. The CDR3 covers 14 residues. The CDR3 here is CASSYSSGGREAFF. The CDR3 DNA reads TGTGCCAGCAGTTACTCGTCAGGCGGCCGCGAAGCTTTCTTT.

The chain has TRBV5-4 and TRBJ2-5; 10 bases line up with TRBD2. The CDR3 has 15 residues. From germline, CDR1 is SGHNT and CDR2 YYREEE (reference sequence). J was trimmed by 4 bases and V by 2 bases; bases with no gene match: 5. Here the CDR3 reads CASSLPSGRGETQYF. As DNA, the CDR3 is TGTGCCAGCAGCTTACCTAGCGGGAGAGGAGAGACCCAGTACTTC. The whole variable domain, remainder taken from reference TRBV5-4 and TRBJ2-5, is ETGVTQSPTHLIKTRGQQVTLRCSSQSGHNTVSWYQQALGQGPQFIFQYYREEENGRGNFPPRFSGLQFPNYSSELNVNALELDDSALYLCASSLPSGRGETQYFGPGTRLLVL.

The rearrangement uses TRBV9 and TRBJ2-1; TRBD2 matches 10 bases. V shed 4 bases, J shed 4 bases, and the junction held 8 bases outside the gene matches. Germline CDR1 and CDR2: SGDLS and YYNGEE. The length of the CDR3 is 16 residues. CDR3 region: CASSNTGTSAYNEQFF. DNA of the CDR3: TGTGCCAGCAGCAACACCGGGACTAGCGCTTACAATGAGCAGTTCTTC.

V is TRBV24-1 and J is TRBJ2-7; D is ambiguous. CDR1 is KGHDR and CDR2 is SFDVKD in the germline V gene. The V and J ends lost 3 bases and 10 bases respectively, with 21 bases between them. This CDR3 is 15 amino acids long. CDR3 nucleotides: TGTGCCACCAGTGATCCCTCTGCTCGGGCAGGCCCCCAGTACTTC. Encoded protein: CATSDPSARAGPQYF.

This clone has only one observation. V gene TRBV11-3 combines with J gene TRBJ1-2; maybe TRBD1 (6 bases). The germline gives CDR1 SGHNT, CDR2 YENEEA. This CDR3 contains 12 residues. V was cut by 7 bases and J by 8 bases, with 14 bases left in between. CDR3 sequence reads: CASTRPGGGYTF. For the CDR3, the DNA is TGTGCCAGCACTCGGCCGGGGGGCGGCTACACCTTC.

This chain joins TRBV9 and TRBJ2-3, with D uncertain. The CDR3 length is 14 residues. Trimming stripped 0 bases from V and 4 bases from J, with 9 bases between. Germline V gives CDR1 SGDLS, CDR2 YYNGEE. The CDR3 DNA follows: TGTGCCAGCAGCGTAGGGTCAGGCCCAGATACGCAGTATTTT. This codes for CASSVGSGPDTQYF.

The genes are TRBV19 and TRBJ1-2, with a weak D call TRBD1 (6 bases). V was pared by 9 bases and J by 5 bases, with 19 bases between. Germline CDR1 reads LNHDA; CDR2 reads SQIVND (reference sequence). The CDR3 length is 14 residues. In nucleotides, the CDR3 is TGTGCCAGCCATACTCCGGGACACAGTTATGGCTACACCTTC. Its translation: CASHTPGHSYGYTF.

A single count supports this clone. The chain recombines TRBV27 with TRBJ1-6, with 7 bases that match TRBD1. With 6 bases clipped from V and 4 bases from J, the junction kept 9 bases outside the gene matches. Germline V gene lookup returns CDR1 MNHEY and CDR2 SMNVEV (reference sequence). The CDR3 is 16 residues long. The CDR3 sequence: CASSRLTGRYNSPLHF. The DNA for the CDR3 is TGTGCCAGCAGCCGCCTGACAGGGCGGTATAATTCACCCCTCCACTTT.

The chain has TRBV24-1 and TRBJ1-2, with TRBD1 as a possible D gene (6 bases). CDR3 length: 12 residues. CDR1 and CDR2 from the germline V gene are KGHDR and SFDVKD. The V and J ends lost 9 bases and 8 bases respectively, with 15 bases between them. Here the CDR3 DNA reads TGTGCCACCGGGGGGCAGGCCGGCGGCTACACCTTC. The encoded protein is CATGGQAGGYTF.

V is TRBV27 and J is TRBJ2-7; TRBD2 agrees at 12 bases. Trimming cost V 6 bases and J 4 bases; bases outside gene matches: 10. Germline V gene sequence: CDR1 MNHEY, CDR2 SMNVEV (reference sequence). The CDR3 extends over 16 amino acids. The CDR3 DNA reads as TGTGCCAGCAGCCCTTTGGGGCTAGCGGGAGGGTACGAGCAGTACTTC. Translating it yields CASSPLGLAGGYEQYF.

The chain employs TRBV5-1 and TRBJ2-7; no clear D gene. The germline V gene encodes CDR1 SGHRS and CDR2 YFSETQ. CDR3 length: 13 residues. Trimming shortened V by 1 base and J by 11 bases, and 16 bases separated the two germline ends. The CDR3 coding sequence is TGCGCCAGCAGCTTGTTGCCAGCTGATGGGGAGTACTTC. Its translation is CASSLLPADGEYF.

This clone was seen just once. V usage is TRBV29-1 and J usage is TRBJ2-7; the match to TRBD2 covers 7 bases. CDR1 and CDR2 from the germline V gene are SQVTM and ANQGSEA. The length of the CDR3 is 12 residues. V lost 6 bases and J lost 7; bases outside the gene matches: 9. In DNA, the CDR3 is TGCAGCGTCAAAGGCAGGGAGGGAGAGCAGTACTTC. It is translated as CSVKGREGEQYF.

V usage is TRBV11-3 and J usage is TRBJ2-7; D is perhaps TRBD1 or TRBD2 (5 bases each). Germline CDR1 SGHNT, CDR2 YENEEA. The CDR3 consists of 14 residues. Deletions cut 3 bases from V and 2 bases from J, with 11 bases between. This CDR3 reads CASSFGTATYEQYF. As DNA, the CDR3 is TGTGCCAGCAGCTTCGGGACGGCAACCTACGAGCAGTACTTC.

J is TRBJ2-5 and V is TRBV6-7; TRBD2 matches at 10 bases. TRBV6-7 qualifies as an ORF whose function is uncertain. This CDR3 has 16 amino acids. V shed 10 bases, J shed 5 bases, and the junction held 16 bases outside the gene matches. This CDR3 is CATSRASSGSGETQYF. The DNA of the CDR3 is TGTGCCACCTCTAGGGCTTCTAGCGGGAGTGGGGAGACCCAGTACTTC.

The V gene is TRBV27, the J gene TRBJ2-6, with D possibly being TRBD1 or TRBD2 (5 bases each). Germline V gene sequence: CDR1 MNHEY, CDR2 SMNVEV (reference sequence). With 6 bases removed from V and 2 bases from J, the gap between germline ends came to 17 bases. The CDR3 is made up of 17 amino acids. The CDR3, as DNA: TGTGCCAGCAGCCTCAGCAGGGTTAGCGCTGGGGCCAACGTCCTGACTTTC. Residues: CASSLSRVSAGANVLTF.

The chain is built from TRBV5-8 and TRBJ1-4; unclear D gene. Trimming took 2 bases from V and 8 from J, leaving 13 bases between them. The CDR3 totals 14 residues. From germline, CDR1 is SGHTS and CDR2 YDEGEE. This CDR3 reads CASSFAPSREKLFF. CDR3 bases: TGTGCCAGCAGCTTTGCGCCCTCCCGGGAAAAACTGTTTTTT.

The J gene is TRBJ1-2, the V gene TRBV6-2 or TRBV6-3; 8 positions match TRBD1. The CDR3 loop spans 14 amino acids. Trimming took 6 bases from V and 3 from J; bases not matched to a gene: 6. Germline V gene data show CDR1 as MNHEY and CDR2 as SVGEGT. The CDR3 DNA reads as TGTGCCAGCAGCTATGTACAGGGGGACTATGGCTACACCTTC. Protein product: CASSYVQGDYGYTF.

The chain employs TRBV6-5 and TRBJ2-3; D uncertain. Germline values: CDR1 MNHEY, CDR2 SVGAGI. CDR3 length equals 15 residues. The ends were cut back, 2 bases at V and 0 bases at J, with 9 bases in the middle. The CDR3 bases are TGTGCCAGCAGTTACGGTCGCGGTAGCACAGATACGCAGTATTTT. This sequence encodes CASSYGRGSTDTQYF.

This clone has only one observation. The genes are TRBV5-8 and TRBJ2-2; 8 positions agree with TRBD1. The CDR3 is made up of 14 amino acids. Unmatched junction bases numbered 8, after V lost 4 bases and J lost 9 bases. Germline values: CDR1 SGHTS, CDR2 YDEGEE. For the CDR3, the DNA is TGTGCCAGCAGCCGACAGGGGTTAAAGAGGGAGCTGTTTTTT. It is translated as CASSRQGLKRELFF.

The chain employs TRBV7-2 and TRBJ2-7; D may be TRBD1 (5 bases). Per the germline V gene, CDR1 is SGHTA and CDR2 is FQGNSA. V dropped 5 bases and J dropped 7 bases, with 27 bases sitting between them. The CDR3 runs 17 residues. The DNA for the CDR3 is TGTGCCAGCAGCACTCGACCGGCAGGGTTCGGCTTGGGGGAGCAGTACTTC. Amino acid sequence: CASSTRPAGFGLGEQYF.

The chain recombines TRBV6-2 or TRBV6-3 with TRBJ2-5; D is unclear. V was pared by 5 bases and J by 3 bases, with 10 bases between. This CDR3 is built from 13 residues. CDR1 and CDR2 (germline): MNHEY, SVGEGT. CDR3 sequence: CASSRQSEETQYF. The CDR3 DNA reads TGTGCCAGCAGTCGACAATCGGAAGAGACCCAGTACTTC.

The rearrangement joins TRBV5-6 to TRBJ2-7; a possible D gene is TRBD1 (5 bases). The CDR3 loop spans 14 amino acids. Per the germline V gene, CDR1 is SGHDT and CDR2 is YYEEEE. Trimming took 3 bases from V and 1 from J, leaving 11 bases between them. CDR3 bases: TGTGCCAGCAGCTGTCCCACAGGTTCCTACGAGCAGTACTTC. Translation: CASSCPTGSYEQYF.

The CDR3, as DNA: TGTGCCAGCAGTTCAAGGGTGGCTAGCGGGGGGGTACTACAAGAGACCCAGTACTTC. Translation: CASSSRVASGGVLQETQYF. The chain couples TRBV27 to TRBJ2-5; 12 nucleotides agree with TRBD2. The CDR3 is made up of 19 amino acids. Trimming removed 4 bases from V and 2 bases from J; junction bases left unmatched: 14. The germline CDR1 and CDR2 sequences are MNHEY and SMNVEV (reference sequence).

This clone came up a few times. The chain uses TRBV15 and TRBJ1-1, with 7 bases matching TRBD1. With 1 base clipped from V and 8 bases from J, the junction kept 13 bases outside the gene matches. The V gene's germline CDR1 is LNHNV and CDR2 YYDKDF (reference sequence). This CDR3 is 16 amino acids long. CDR3 in amino acids: CATSRGPKGGAGEAFF. CDR3 nucleotide sequence: TGTGCCACCAGCAGAGGACCAAAAGGGGGCGCCGGCGAAGCTTTCTTT.

This clone was detected once. The J gene is TRBJ1-2, the V gene TRBV5-4; the D is unclear. The CDR3 spans 13 residues. Germline V gene sequence: CDR1 SGHNT, CDR2 YYREEE (reference sequence). V was pared by 6 bases and J by 0 bases, with 9 bases between. The CDR3 sequence is CASTSAANYGYTF. The CDR3 DNA sequence: TGTGCCAGCACCAGTGCGGCTAACTATGGCTACACCTTC.

The chain couples TRBV27 to TRBJ2-1; D is possibly TRBD1 (5 bases). Germline V gene data show CDR1 as MNHEY and CDR2 as SMNVEV (reference sequence). Trimming pared 4 bases from V and 0 bases from J, leaving 10 bases between. The CDR3 extends over 15 amino acids. The CDR3 reads CASSSRVASYNEQFF. CDR3 nucleotide sequence: TGTGCCAGCAGTTCCAGGGTCGCCTCCTACAATGAGCAGTTCTTC.

This chain uses TRBV7-8 with TRBJ2-3; 9 positions agree with TRBD2. The CDR3 contains 17 residues. Looked up from germline, CDR1 is SGHVS and CDR2 is FQNEAQ. Trimming at V came to 3 bases and at J to 4 bases, leaving 11 bases not matched to a gene. This CDR3 is CASSLTQRGDLPDTQYF. The CDR3, as DNA: TGTGCCAGCAGCTTGACCCAGCGGGGGGACCTGCCAGATACGCAGTATTTT.